The subject of this entry is one TCR beta chain. The study ran the assay at deep level. Under the authors' procedure: There were no quality scores in the junction-only immunoSEQ sequences, so filtering differed. Profiled with immunoSEQ multiplex PCR; TCRdb holds only in-frame clones, not every one. The DNA was the basis for D and trimming; V, J and clone size are from that table. This table holds millions of clones, just under 95% found once. This specimen comes from a study of shared clonotypes between healthy human individuals. Study background: Each donor had three CD4 naive, three CD4 memory, two CD8 naive and one CD8 memory plate.

Trimming at V came to 5 bases and at J to 0 bases, leaving 7 bases not matched to a gene. Germline CDR1 PRHDT, CDR2 FYEKMQ (reference sequence). The CDR3 is made up of 18 amino acids. Positive CCR7 selection of CD45RO-negative cells yielded the naive CD8 cells, and terminally differentiated effector memory CD45RA+ cells were excluded. Sequencing was performed on naive CD8+ T cells sorted from blood. The chain has TRBV13 and TRBJ2-1; 13 bases map to TRBD2. This clonotype was sampled from a man aged 18 to 35 in good health. This chain's CDR3 is CASSPGTSGMSSYNEQFF. CDR3 nucleotide sequence: TGTGCCAGCAGCCCTGGGACTAGCGGGATGAGCTCCTACAATGAGCAGTTCTTC.